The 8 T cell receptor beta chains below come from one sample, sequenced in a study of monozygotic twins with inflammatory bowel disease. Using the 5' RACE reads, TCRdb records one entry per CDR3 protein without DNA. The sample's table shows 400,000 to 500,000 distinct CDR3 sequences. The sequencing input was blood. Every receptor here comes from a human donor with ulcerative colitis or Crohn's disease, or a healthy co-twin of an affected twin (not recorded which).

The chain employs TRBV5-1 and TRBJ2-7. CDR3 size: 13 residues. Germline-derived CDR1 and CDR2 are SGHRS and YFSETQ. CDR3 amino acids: CASSLVVGSEQYF.

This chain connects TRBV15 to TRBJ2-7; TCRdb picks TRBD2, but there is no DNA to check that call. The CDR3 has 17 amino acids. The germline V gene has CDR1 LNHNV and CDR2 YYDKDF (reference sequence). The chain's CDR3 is CATSRDLASGSLYEQYF. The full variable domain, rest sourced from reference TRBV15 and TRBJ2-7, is DAMVIQNPRYQVTQFGKPVTLSCSQTLNHNVMYWYQQKSSQAPKLLFHYYDKDFNNEADTPDNFQSRRPNTSFCFLDIRSPGLGDTAMYLCATSRDLASGSLYEQYFGPGTRLTVT.

The CDR3 reads CASSPILTTDTQYF. The chain has TRBV12-3 or TRBV12-4 and TRBJ2-3. This CDR3 region has 14 residues.

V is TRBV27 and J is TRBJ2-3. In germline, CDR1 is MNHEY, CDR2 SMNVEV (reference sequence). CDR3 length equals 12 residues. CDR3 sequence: CASSLWADTQYF.

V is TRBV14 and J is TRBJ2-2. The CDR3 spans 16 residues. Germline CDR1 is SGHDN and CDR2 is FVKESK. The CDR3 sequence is CASSQTYSGSTGELFF.

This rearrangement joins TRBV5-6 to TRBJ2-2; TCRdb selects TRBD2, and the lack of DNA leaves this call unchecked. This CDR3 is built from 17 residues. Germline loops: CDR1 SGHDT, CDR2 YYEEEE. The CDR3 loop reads CASSLINSGGPTGELFF.

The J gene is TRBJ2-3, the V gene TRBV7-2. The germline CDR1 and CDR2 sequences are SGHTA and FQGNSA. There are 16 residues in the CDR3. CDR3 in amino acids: CASSLAVGPGTDTQYF.

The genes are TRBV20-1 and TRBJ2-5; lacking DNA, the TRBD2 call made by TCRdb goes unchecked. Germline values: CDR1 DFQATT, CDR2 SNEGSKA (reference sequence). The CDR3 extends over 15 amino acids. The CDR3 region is CSAREMAGAGGTQYF.